A selection of T cell receptor beta chains follows, all from one sample in a study of regulatory T cells in long-lasting Graves disease. TCRdb fed the multiplex PCR reads into MiXCR, producing one record per CDR3 protein. The sample comprises approximately 400,000 distinct CDR3 sequences, 15% to 18% of which are singletons, and about a fifth rests with the top ten. Sample: peripheral blood mononuclear cells (PBMCs), taken at new diagnosis, from a patient treated with antithyroid drugs. These receptor sequences come from a female donor with Graves disease. Each CDR3 is given with its conserved first and last residue. D genes are given only for firm matches. Some rows mark clone size as missing; the rest say once, few, many or name a class of expanded clone.

d_call j_call v_call clone_size cdr3_aa cdr3_nt
- TRBJ2-5 TRBV12-3/TRBV12-4 - CASSLVPRGETQYF TGTGCCAGCAGTTTAGTTCCCAGGGGCGAGACCCAGTACTTC
- TRBJ1-2 TRBV4-1 many CASSQVGTYGYTF TGCGCCAGCAGCCAAGTAGGGACCTATGGCTACACCTTC
TRBD2 TRBJ2-3 TRBV5-6 many CASSGTGTSGTDTQYF TGTGCCAGCAGCGGGACCGGGACTAGCGGCACAGATACGCAGTATTTT
- TRBJ2-7 TRBV7-9 many CASSLEQGPHEQYF TGTGCCAGCAGCTTAGAACAGGGTCCCCACGAGCAGTACTTC
TRBD1 TRBJ1-1 TRBV14 - CASSLRQGWDTEAFF TGTGCCAGCAGCCTACGACAGGGGTGGGACACTGAAGCTTTCTTT
TRBD2 TRBJ2-1 TRBV24-1 few CATSDPSGSSYNEQFF TGTGCCACCAGTGATCCTAGCGGGAGCTCCTACAATGAGCAGTTCTTC
TRBD2 TRBJ2-2 TRBV6-2/TRBV6-3 many CASIQGGLAGVGTGELFF TGTGCCAGCATTCAAGGTGGACTAGCGGGAGTCGGGACCGGGGAGCTGTTTTTT
- TRBJ1-2 TRBV5-1 many CASSGSVANYGYTF TGCGCCAGCAGTGGGTCGGTAGCTAACTATGGCTACACCTTC
TRBD1 TRBJ1-1 TRBV12-3/TRBV12-4 many CATGGPYEAFF TGTGCCACAGGGGGGCCCTATGAAGCTTTCTTT
- TRBJ2-5 TRBV20-1 many CSAEFQETQYF TGCAGTGCAGAATTCCAAGAGACCCAGTACTTC
- TRBJ1-2 TRBV6-9 - CASSYPGPGYTF TGTGCCAGCAGTTACCCCGGGCCGGGCTACACCTTC
TRBD2 TRBJ2-1 TRBV5-1 many CASSLISGVGWFF TGCGCCAGCAGCTTGATTAGCGGGGTTGGTTGGTTCTTC
- TRBJ2-5 TRBV20-1 many CSADQETQYF TGCAGTGCGGATCAAGAGACCCAGTACTTC
- TRBJ1-1 TRBV6-1 many CASSESTREAFF TGTGCCAGCAGTGAATCCACACGAGAAGCTTTCTTT
- TRBJ1-1 TRBV13 many CASSLGSVSTEAFF TGTGCCAGCAGCTTAGGGTCCGTATCCACTGAAGCTTTCTTT
- TRBJ1-1 TRBV28 many CASSGGATYPPEAFF TGTGCCAGCAGTGGGGGGGCGACTTACCCCCCTGAAGCTTTCTTT
- TRBJ2-7 TRBV28 many CASSLKRAGMSYEQYF TGTGCCAGCAGTTTAAAGCGGGCAGGGATGTCCTACGAGCAGTACTTC
- TRBJ1-1 TRBV28 - CASRSGQITEAFF TGTGCCAGCAGATCGGGACAAATCACTGAAGCTTTCTTT
TRBD1 TRBJ2-5 TRBV9 few CASSLTLDREIQETQYF TGTGCCAGCAGCCTTACGTTGGACAGGGAGATCCAAGAGACCCAGTACTTC
TRBD2 TRBJ2-1 TRBV20-1 few CSAPPGGFYNEQFF TGCAGTGCCCCTCCGGGGGGGTTCTACAATGAGCAGTTCTTC
TRBD1 TRBJ2-2 TRBV7-2 many CASSIDRARANTGELVF TGTGCCAGCAGCATAGACAGGGCCCGCGCGAACACCGGGGAGCTGGTTTTT
TRBD1 TRBJ2-7 TRBV20-1 many CSARGDRGSYEQYF TGCAGTGCTAGGGGGGACAGGGGATCCTACGAGCAGTACTTC
TRBD1 TRBJ2-3 TRBV5-1 many CASSLSTGADTQYF TGCGCCAGCAGCTTATCAACAGGGGCGGATACGCAGTATTTT
TRBD1 TRBJ1-2 TRBV15 - CATSTTGVGGYTF TGTGCCACCAGCACCACAGGGGTGGGGGGCTACACCTTC
- TRBJ2-7 TRBV6-5 - CASSYEFRSSTYEQYF TGTGCCAGCAGTTACGAGTTTCGTTCCAGTACCTACGAGCAGTACTTC
- TRBJ2-1 TRBV7-9 many CASSLAIGRDEQFF TGTGCCAGCAGCTTGGCCATCGGGCGAGATGAGCAGTTCTTC
- TRBJ1-2 TRBV5-1 few CASSFRQGGEGYTF TGCGCCAGCAGCTTTCGGCAGGGTGGAGAAGGCTACACCTTC
- TRBJ1-3 TRBV13 many CASSLPGNTIYF TGTGCCAGCAGCCTCCCTGGAAACACCATATATTTT
- TRBJ2-4 TRBV6-2/TRBV6-3 few CASSEAPPAKNIQYF TGTGCCAGCAGTGAAGCCCCCCCTGCCAAAAACATTCAGTACTTC
- TRBJ2-1 TRBV12-5 many CASGATGVVYNEQFF TGTGCTAGTGGTGCCACAGGCGTCGTCTACAATGAGCAGTTCTTC
- TRBJ1-1 TRBV5-4 - CASSFGSSEAFF TGTGCCAGCAGCTTCGGGTCCTCTGAAGCTTTCTTT
- TRBJ1-2 TRBV6-9 many CASSYLSQGPTSGYTF TGTGCCAGCAGTTACCTTTCGCAGGGCCCCACTAGTGGCTACACCTTC
TRBD1 TRBJ2-5 TRBV20-1 many CSPGTGGSGWQETQYF TGCAGTCCCGGGACAGGGGGTTCGGGATGGCAAGAGACCCAGTACTTC
- TRBJ2-7 TRBV13 many CASSPRPGSYEQYF TGTGCCAGCAGCCCGCGTCCCGGCTCCTACGAGCAGTACTTC
TRBD1 TRBJ2-7 TRBV12-3/TRBV12-4 many CASSSFGTGNHEQYF TGTGCCAGCAGTTCGTTCGGGACAGGGAACCACGAGCAGTACTTC
TRBD1 TRBJ1-1 TRBV15 many CATNRQGADTEAFF TGTGCCACCAATAGACAGGGGGCCGACACTGAAGCTTTCTTT
- TRBJ1-5 TRBV10-3 many CAISESGPDSNQPQHF TGTGCCATCAGTGAGTCAGGGCCAGATAGCAATCAGCCCCAGCATTTT
TRBD2 TRBJ2-1 TRBV7-6 many CASSLGTSGSWIEQFF TGTGCCAGCAGCTTAGGAACTAGCGGCTCGTGGATTGAGCAGTTCTTC
TRBD2 TRBJ2-1 TRBV12-3/TRBV12-4 once CASSLAGELANEQFF TGTGCCAGCAGTCTAGCGGGAGAGCTGGCGAATGAGCAGTTCTTC
- TRBJ1-6 TRBV18 - CASSLGSPNSPLHF TGTGCCAGCTCGCTGGGTAGTCCCAATTCACCCCTCCACTTT
TRBD2 TRBJ2-5 TRBV19 - CASSRISGGETQYF TGTGCCAGCAGTAGAATCTCGGGAGGAGAGACCCAGTACTTC
- TRBJ1-1 TRBV13 many CASSPGTLNPNTEAFF TGTGCCAGCAGCCCCGGGACCCTAAACCCGAACACTGAAGCTTTCTTT
- TRBJ2-3 TRBV5-1 many CASSTGTSSSTDTQYF TGCGCCAGCAGCACCGGGACATCTTCTAGCACAGATACGCAGTATTTT
TRBD1 TRBJ1-5 TRBV2 many CASSKDRGGLRQPQHF TGTGCCAGCAGCAAAGACAGGGGGGGGTTACGACAGCCCCAGCATTTT
- TRBJ2-1 TRBV27 many CASSSGTSGNNEQFF TGTGCCAGCAGTTCCGGGACCTCGGGGAACAATGAGCAGTTCTTC
- TRBJ1-2 TRBV28 many CASEEGPAHGYTF TGTGCCAGCGAAGAAGGGCCCGCGCATGGCTACACCTTC
TRBD1 TRBJ2-1 TRBV24-1 many CATSDNTGDRYNEQFF TGTGCCACCAGTGACAACACAGGGGACCGTTACAATGAGCAGTTCTTC
- TRBJ1-5 TRBV7-6 - CASSPARGTLHQPQHF TGTGCCAGCAGCCCGGCCCGGGGAACCTTACATCAGCCCCAGCATTTT
- TRBJ2-1 TRBV18 - CASSPDRVYNEQFF TGTGCCAGCTCACCCGACAGAGTCTACAATGAGCAGTTCTTC